A selection of T cell receptor beta chains follows, all from one sample in a study of shared clonotypes between healthy human individuals. Profiling relied on immunoSEQ multiplex PCR, and the TCRdb table lists in-frame clones only, not all of them. The sample has about a million clones, roughly 72% seen once. The sequenced material came from memory CD4+ T cells sorted from blood. These receptors were taken from a man between 18 and 29 years old in good health. Each CDR3 is given with its conserved first and last residue. Each record gives: D gene, clone size, J gene, V gene, CDR3 protein, CDR3 DNA. The D gene is left open where the match is weak. Rows give clone size only sometimes, using once, few, many, or a class for an expanded clone.

TRBD2 | - | TRBJ2-1 | TRBV25-1 | CASARGGSLIVNEQFF | TGTGCCAGCGCCCGGGGGGGGAGCCTTATAGTCAATGAGCAGTTCTTC
- | - | TRBJ1-2 | TRBV2 | CASSDQLGGGYGYTF | TGTGCCAGCAGTGATCAGTTGGGGGGAGGCTATGGCTACACCTTC
- | - | TRBJ1-1 | TRBV5-4 | CASSLVSNTEAFF | TGTGCCAGCAGCTTGGTTTCGAACACTGAAGCTTTCTTT
- | - | TRBJ1-6 | TRBV6-1 | CASAEGPGYNSPLHF | TGTGCCAGCGCAGAAGGTCCAGGTTATAATTCACCCCTCCACTTT
TRBD1 | - | TRBJ1-5 | TRBV7-9 | CASSFQGGSNQPQHF | TGTGCCAGCAGCTTTCAGGGGGGAAGCAATCAGCCCCAGCATTTT
- | few | TRBJ1-2 | TRBV6-5 | CASSQGDGYTF | TGTGCCAGCAGTCAAGGGGACGGCTACACCTTC
- | - | TRBJ1-5 | TRBV6-1 | CASSGSYNQPQHF | TGTGCCAGCTCGGGTTCCTACAATCAGCCCCAGCATTTT
TRBD2 | - | TRBJ2-1 | TRBV4-3 | CASSQRTSGPNNEQFF | TGCGCCAGCAGCCAGCGGACTAGCGGGCCCAACAATGAGCAGTTCTTC
- | - | TRBJ1-2 | TRBV6-1 | CASSREGGMGYTF | TGTGCCAGCAGCCGAGAAGGGGGGATGGGCTACACCTTC
- | - | TRBJ2-3 | TRBV10-3 | CAISPSTDTQYF | TGTGCCATCTCCCCTAGCACAGATACGCAGTATTTT
TRBD1 | - | TRBJ2-2 | TRBV11-2 | CASSPQGQGAGELFF | TGTGCCAGCAGCCCCCAGGGACAGGGAGCCGGGGAGCTGTTTTTT
TRBD2 | - | TRBJ2-5 | TRBV9 | CASSPRGSGAETQYF | TGTGCCAGCAGCCCCCGTGGGAGCGGGGCAGAGACCCAGTACTTC
- | - | TRBJ1-2 | TRBV6-6 | CAGGSLAYGYTF | TGTGCCGGCGGGTCCCTCGCCTATGGCTACACCTTC
TRBD1 | - | TRBJ1-5 | TRBV28 | CASGTVYQPQHF | TGTGCCAGCGGGACAGTTTATCAGCCCCAGCATTTT
- | - | TRBJ2-5 | TRBV4-2 | CASSVSQGGETQYF | TGTGCCAGCAGCGTATCACAGGGAGGGGAGACCCAGTACTTC
TRBD2 | - | TRBJ2-2 | TRBV15 | CATSRGGSGATGELFF | TGTGCCACCAGCAGAGGGGGTAGCGGGGCCACCGGGGAGCTGTTTTTT
TRBD1 | - | TRBJ1-1 | TRBV28 | CASSLNRDSAGAFF | TGTGCCAGCAGTTTAAACCGGGACAGTGCTGGGGCTTTCTTT
- | - | TRBJ1-2 | TRBV5-4 | CASSLGGANYGYTF | TGTGCCAGCAGCTTGGGAGGCGCTAACTATGGCTACACCTTC
TRBD2 | few | TRBJ2-3 | TRBV9 | CASSAGTSGGPGDTQYF | TGTGCCAGCAGCGCAGGGACTAGCGGGGGGCCCGGGGATACGCAGTATTTT
TRBD1 | - | TRBJ2-1 | TRBV29-1 | CSVVGQGAFNEQFF | TGCAGCGTTGTCGGACAGGGGGCCTTCAATGAGCAGTTCTTC
- | few | TRBJ2-2 | TRBV30 | CAWSQGRGNRELFF | TGTGCCTGGAGTCAAGGGAGGGGGAACCGGGAGCTGTTTTTT
TRBD1 | - | TRBJ1-1 | TRBV19 | CASSIHPGQGPMNTEAFF | TGTGCCAGTAGTATCCATCCGGGACAGGGCCCCATGAACACTGAAGCTTTCTTT